A selection of T cell receptor beta chains follows, all from one sample in a study of control samples from healthy donors and cancer patients. The repertoire was sequenced with immunoSEQ multiplex PCR; TCRdb's copy has only in-frame clones and lacks some. The repertoire holds about 89,000 clones, approximately 87% seen once, with less than 2.5% in the top ten. Source material: blood. These receptors were obtained from a woman between 40 and 55 years old in good health. CDR3s include the opening cysteine and the closing phenylalanine or tryptophan. D genes are given only for firm matches. The size of a clone is reported for some rows only, either as once, few or many, or as a class for expanded clones.

j_gene | v_gene | abundance | d_gene | CDR3aa | CDR3nt
TRBJ1-2 | TRBV24-1 | NA | TRBD1 | CATSSASGQGGYGYTF | TGTGCCACCAGCAGCGCTTCAGGACAGGGAGGCTATGGCTACACCTTC
TRBJ1-1 | TRBV7-2 | NA | NA | CASSLLGPGTEAFF | TGTGCCAGCAGCCTACTTGGGCCGGGCACTGAAGCTTTCTTT
TRBJ1-5 | TRBV2 | NA | NA | CASTWGGGRNQPQHF | TGTGCCAGCACCTGGGGAGGGGGGCGCAATCAGCCCCAGCATTTT
TRBJ1-2 | TRBV9 | NA | TRBD1 | CASSDDRVNGYTF | TGTGCCAGCAGCGACGACAGGGTCAACGGCTACACCTTC
TRBJ2-3 | TRBV27 | NA | TRBD2 | CASRGLAGATDTQYF | TGTGCCAGCAGGGGACTAGCGGGGGCCACAGATACGCAGTATTTT
TRBJ1-6 | TRBV19 | NA | NA | CASSTTRGSGRSSYNSPLHF | TGTGCCAGTAGTACGACCCGGGGTTCGGGCAGGTCATCTTATAATTCACCCCTCCACTTT
TRBJ2-7 | TRBV15 | once | NA | CATSRPGKYEQYF | TGTGCCACCAGCAGACCCGGGAAGTACGAGCAGTACTTC
TRBJ2-1 | TRBV4-3 | NA | TRBD2 | CASSQDASGGARSSYNEQFF | TGCGCCAGCAGCCAAGACGCGAGCGGGGGGGCCAGAAGCTCCTACAATGAGCAGTTCTTC
TRBJ1-5 | TRBV6-2/TRBV6-3 | NA | NA | CASSTAFQPQHF | TGTGCCAGCAGTACCGCTTTTCAGCCCCAGCATTTT
TRBJ1-4 | TRBV18 | NA | NA | CASSPIKGDGRRMFF | TGTGCCAGCTCACCAATAAAGGGCGACGGCCGCCGTATGTTTTTT
TRBJ2-5 | TRBV10-2 | NA | NA | CASSDTRETQYF | TGCGCCAGCAGTGATACGAGGGAGACCCAGTACTTC
TRBJ2-5 | TRBV24-1 | once | NA | CATSDSSRAPKETQYF | TGTGCCACCAGTGATTCTTCCAGGGCCCCGAAAGAGACCCAGTACTTC
TRBJ1-5 | TRBV15 | NA | NA | CATSRNKDQPQHF | TGTGCCACCAGCAGAAACAAGGATCAGCCCCAGCATTTT
TRBJ2-5 | TRBV7-2 | NA | NA | CASSQGAETQYF | TGTGCCAGCAGCCAAGGCGCGGAGACCCAGTACTTC
TRBJ2-7 | TRBV7-2 | NA | NA | CASSLVRRITYEQYF | TGTGCCAGCAGCTTAGTTCGCAGGATAACCTACGAGCAGTACTTC
TRBJ2-1 | TRBV25-1 | once | TRBD2 | CASSGFASGSYNEQFF | TGTGCCAGCAGTGGGTTTGCTAGCGGATCCTACAATGAGCAGTTCTTC
TRBJ1-1 | TRBV19 | NA | NA | CASSPLWSRTEAFF | TGTGCCAGTAGTCCTCTGTGGTCGAGGACTGAAGCTTTCTTT
TRBJ1-5 | TRBV7-8 | once | TRBD1 | CASSFTGARNQPQHF | TGTGCCAGCAGCTTTACAGGGGCGCGCAATCAGCCCCAGCATTTT
TRBJ2-1 | TRBV7-3 | NA | TRBD2 | CASSTRTSPNEQFF | TGTGCCAGCAGCACTAGGACTAGCCCCAATGAGCAGTTCTTC
TRBJ2-1 | TRBV4-2 | NA | TRBD2 | CASSQGAGLAGGNEQFF | TGTGCCAGCAGCCAAGGGGCCGGACTAGCGGGGGGCAATGAGCAGTTCTTC
TRBJ1-1 | TRBV29-1 | NA | NA | CSVYQGTSNTEAFF | TGCAGCGTGTATCAGGGGACCTCCAACACTGAAGCTTTCTTT
TRBJ2-1 | TRBV11-3 | NA | NA | CASSSGEPRYNEQFF | TGTGCCAGCAGCTCCGGGGAACCCAGATACAATGAGCAGTTCTTC
TRBJ1-5 | TRBV19 | NA | NA | CASSIDGRQSNQPQHF | TGTGCCAGTAGTATCGACGGTCGACAGAGCAATCAGCCCCAGCATTTT
TRBJ2-7 | TRBV2 | NA | NA | CASRSFYEQYF | TGTGCCAGCAGATCCTTCTACGAGCAGTACTTC
TRBJ2-5 | TRBV5-1 | NA | TRBD1 | CASSSGGRETQYF | TGCGCCAGCAGTTCAGGGGGCCGGGAGACCCAGTACTTC
TRBJ2-1 | TRBV24-1 | NA | TRBD1 | CATRGQGIFYNEQFF | TGTGCCACCAGGGGACAGGGGATCTTCTACAATGAGCAGTTCTTC
TRBJ1-6 | TRBV6-5 | NA | NA | CASSYGEVPPLHF | TGTGCCAGCAGTTACGGGGAAGTTCCGCCCCTCCACTTT
TRBJ1-5 | TRBV5-6 | NA | NA | CASSPGDQPQHF | TGTGCCAGCAGCCCGGGCGATCAGCCCCAGCATTTT
TRBJ1-1 | TRBV7-3 | NA | NA | CASSTGGNTEAFF | TGTGCCAGCAGCACGGGGGGGAACACTGAAGCTTTCTTT
TRBJ2-5 | TRBV5-4 | NA | TRBD1 | CASSPSKTGPETQYF | TGTGCCAGCAGCCCATCTAAGACAGGGCCCGAGACCCAGTACTTC
TRBJ2-1 | TRBV6-2/TRBV6-3 | NA | NA | CASSPPETDVQFF | TGTGCCAGCAGTCCCCCGGAGACCGATGTGCAGTTCTTC
TRBJ2-1 | TRBV5-1 | once | NA | CASSLGIYNEQFF | TGCGCCAGCAGCCTCGGGATCTACAATGAGCAGTTCTTC
TRBJ2-7 | TRBV5-5 | NA | TRBD1 | CASSHAGTGTYEQYF | TGTGCCAGCAGCCATGCCGGGACAGGGACGTACGAGCAGTACTTC
TRBJ2-7 | TRBV2 | NA | NA | CASRLGRPEQYF | TGTGCCAGCAGACTCGGACGGCCTGAGCAGTACTTC
TRBJ2-7 | TRBV7-2 | NA | TRBD2 | CASSYGPAGGEQYF | TGTGCCAGCAGCTACGGGCCCGCGGGGGGGGAGCAGTACTTC
TRBJ1-6 | TRBV4-1 | once | TRBD1 | CASSATGQGNSPLHF | TGCGCCAGCAGCGCAACGGGACAGGGGAATTCACCCCTCCACTTT
TRBJ1-3 | TRBV7-9 | NA | NA | CASSLGSSGNTIYF | TGTGCCAGCAGCTTGGGAAGCTCTGGAAACACCATATATTTT
TRBJ2-1 | TRBV19 | once | TRBD1 | CASSNQPGTGAYEQFF | TGTGCCAGTAGTAATCAACCCGGGACAGGGGCTTATGAGCAGTTCTTC
TRBJ1-1 | TRBV12-5 | NA | NA | CASGAGREAFF | TGTGCTAGTGGCGCCGGACGTGAAGCTTTCTTT
TRBJ2-7 | TRBV7-2 | few | TRBD1 | CASSSSRGTVIYYEQYF | TGTGCCAGCAGCTCTAGCCGAGGGACAGTGATTTACTACGAGCAGTACTTC
TRBJ1-1 | TRBV18 | NA | TRBD1 | CASSPTGGRTEAFF | TGTGCCAGCTCACCGACAGGGGGTCGCACTGAAGCTTTCTTT
TRBJ2-5 | TRBV19 | NA | NA | CASSTSLAPQETQYF | TGTGCCAGTAGTACCTCGCTAGCCCCCCAAGAGACCCAGTACTTC
TRBJ1-2 | TRBV6-4 | NA | TRBD1 | CASSRQGARIDGYTF | TGTGCCAGCTCCCGACAGGGGGCGAGGATCGATGGCTACACCTTC
TRBJ2-3 | TRBV3-1/TRBV3-2 | NA | TRBD2 | CASSEASGASTDTQYF | TGTGCCAGCAGCGAGGCTAGCGGGGCTAGCACAGATACGCAGTATTTT
TRBJ1-3 | TRBV7-8 | many | NA | CASSLSPSGNTIYF | TGTGCCAGCAGCTTATCACCCTCTGGAAACACCATATATTTT
TRBJ2-1 | TRBV19 | NA | TRBD2 | CASKTLGTSGGVRNEQFF | TGTGCCAGTAAAACGCTCGGGACTAGCGGGGGGGTCCGTAATGAGCAGTTCTTC
TRBJ1-3 | TRBV18 | NA | TRBD1 | CASSTGGAGNTIYF | TGTGCCAGCTCAACAGGGGGTGCCGGAAACACCATATATTTT
TRBJ2-6 | TRBV5-1 | NA | NA | CASSLAYPAGSGANVLTF | TGCGCCAGCAGCTTGGCATACCCCGCGGGGTCTGGGGCCAACGTCCTGACTTTC